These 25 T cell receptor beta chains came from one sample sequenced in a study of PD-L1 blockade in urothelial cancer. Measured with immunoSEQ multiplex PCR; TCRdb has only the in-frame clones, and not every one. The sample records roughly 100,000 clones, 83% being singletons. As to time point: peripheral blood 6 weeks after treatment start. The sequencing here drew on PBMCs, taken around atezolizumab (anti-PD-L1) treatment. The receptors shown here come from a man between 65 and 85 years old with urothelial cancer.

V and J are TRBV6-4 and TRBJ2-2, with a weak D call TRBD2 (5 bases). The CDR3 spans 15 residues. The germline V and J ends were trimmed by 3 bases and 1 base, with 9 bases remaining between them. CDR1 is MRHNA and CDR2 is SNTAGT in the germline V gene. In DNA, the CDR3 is TGTGCCAGCAGTGAGGACGGGGTGAACACCGGGGAGCTGTTTTTT. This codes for CASSEDGVNTGELFF.

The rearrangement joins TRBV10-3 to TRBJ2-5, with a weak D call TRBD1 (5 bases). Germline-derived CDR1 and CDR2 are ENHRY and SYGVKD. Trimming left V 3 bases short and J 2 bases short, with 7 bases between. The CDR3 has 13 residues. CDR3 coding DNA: TGTGCCATCAGTGAAGGGGTTCAAGAGACCCAGTACTTC. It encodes CAISEGVQETQYF.

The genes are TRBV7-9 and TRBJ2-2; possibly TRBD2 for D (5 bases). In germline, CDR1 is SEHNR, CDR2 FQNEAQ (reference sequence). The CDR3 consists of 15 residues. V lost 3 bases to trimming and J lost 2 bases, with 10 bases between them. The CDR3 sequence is CASSFSEPNTGELFF. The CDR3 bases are TGTGCCAGCAGCTTTAGCGAACCTAACACCGGGGAGCTGTTTTTT.

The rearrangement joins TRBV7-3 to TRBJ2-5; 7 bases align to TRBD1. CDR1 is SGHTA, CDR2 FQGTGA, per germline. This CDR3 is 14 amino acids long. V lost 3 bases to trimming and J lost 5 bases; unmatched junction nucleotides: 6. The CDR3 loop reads CASSFSGGDETQYF. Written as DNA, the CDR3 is TGTGCCAGCAGCTTCTCAGGGGGTGATGAGACCCAGTACTTC.

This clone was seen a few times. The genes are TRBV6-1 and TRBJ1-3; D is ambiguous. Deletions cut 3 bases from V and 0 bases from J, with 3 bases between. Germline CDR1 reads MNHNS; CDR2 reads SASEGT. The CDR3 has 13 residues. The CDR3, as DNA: TGTGCCAGCAGTGACCACTCTGGAAACACCATATATTTT. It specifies CASSDHSGNTIYF.

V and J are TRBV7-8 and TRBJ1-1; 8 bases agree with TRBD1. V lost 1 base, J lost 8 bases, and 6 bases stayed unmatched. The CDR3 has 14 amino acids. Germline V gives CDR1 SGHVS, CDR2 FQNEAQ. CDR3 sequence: CASSLGAGGAEAFF. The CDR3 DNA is TGTGCCAGCAGCTTAGGGGCAGGGGGCGCGGAAGCTTTCTTT.

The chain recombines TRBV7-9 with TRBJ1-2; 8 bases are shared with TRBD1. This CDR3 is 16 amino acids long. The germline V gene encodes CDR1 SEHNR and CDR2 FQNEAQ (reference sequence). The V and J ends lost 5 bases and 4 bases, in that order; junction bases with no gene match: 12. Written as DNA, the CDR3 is TGTGCCAGCAGCCGCAACGACCGACAGGGGAGCTATGGCTACACCTTC. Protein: CASSRNDRQGSYGYTF.

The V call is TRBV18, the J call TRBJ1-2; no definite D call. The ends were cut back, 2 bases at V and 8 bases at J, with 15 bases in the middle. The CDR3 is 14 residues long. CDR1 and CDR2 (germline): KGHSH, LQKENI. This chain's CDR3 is CASSPRERLGGYTF. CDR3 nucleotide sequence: TGTGCCAGCTCACCAAGGGAGCGTTTAGGAGGCTACACCTTC.

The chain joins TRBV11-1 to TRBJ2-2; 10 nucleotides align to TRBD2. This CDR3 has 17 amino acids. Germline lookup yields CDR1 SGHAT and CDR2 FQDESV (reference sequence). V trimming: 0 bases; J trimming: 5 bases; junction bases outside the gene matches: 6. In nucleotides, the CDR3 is TGTGCCAGCAGCTTAGCCCTAGCGGGAGAAAGAACCGGGGAGCTGTTTTTT. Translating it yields CASSLALAGERTGELFF.

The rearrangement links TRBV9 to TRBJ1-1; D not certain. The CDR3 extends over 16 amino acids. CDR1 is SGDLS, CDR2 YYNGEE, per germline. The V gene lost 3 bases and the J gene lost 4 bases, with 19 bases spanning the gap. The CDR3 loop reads CASSAMVGLGSTEAFF. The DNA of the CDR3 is TGTGCCAGCAGCGCCATGGTAGGGTTGGGGAGCACTGAAGCTTTCTTT.

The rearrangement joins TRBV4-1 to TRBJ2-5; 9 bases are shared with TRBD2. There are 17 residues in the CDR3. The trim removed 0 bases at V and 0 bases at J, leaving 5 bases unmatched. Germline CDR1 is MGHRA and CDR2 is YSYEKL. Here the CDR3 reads CASSQDSGLAHQETQYF. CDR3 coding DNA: TGCGCCAGCAGCCAAGATTCGGGACTAGCTCACCAAGAGACCCAGTACTTC.

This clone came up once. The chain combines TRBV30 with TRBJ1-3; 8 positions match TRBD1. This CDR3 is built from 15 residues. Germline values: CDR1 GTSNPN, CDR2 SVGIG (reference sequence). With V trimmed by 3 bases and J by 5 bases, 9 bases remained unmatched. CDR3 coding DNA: TGTGCCTGGAGCTACCCGACAGGGGAGAGAAACACCATATATTTT. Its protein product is CAWSYPTGERNTIYF.

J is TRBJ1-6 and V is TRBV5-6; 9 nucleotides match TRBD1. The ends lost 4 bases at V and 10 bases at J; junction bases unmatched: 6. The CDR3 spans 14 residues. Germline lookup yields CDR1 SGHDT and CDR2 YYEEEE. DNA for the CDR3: TGTGCCAGCAGCGGGACAGGGTTCGGGTCACCCCTCCACTTT. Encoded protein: CASSGTGFGSPLHF.

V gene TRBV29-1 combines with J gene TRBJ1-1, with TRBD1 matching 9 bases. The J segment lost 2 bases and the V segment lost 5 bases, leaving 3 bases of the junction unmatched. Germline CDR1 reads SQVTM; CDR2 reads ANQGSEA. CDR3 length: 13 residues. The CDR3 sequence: CSVLDRGNTEAFF. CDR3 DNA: TGCAGCGTTTTGGACAGGGGAAACACTGAAGCTTTCTTT.

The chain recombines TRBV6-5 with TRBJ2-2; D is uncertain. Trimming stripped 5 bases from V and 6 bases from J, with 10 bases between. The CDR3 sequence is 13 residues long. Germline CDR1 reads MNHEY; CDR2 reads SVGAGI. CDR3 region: CASSLLKSGELFF. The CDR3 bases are TGTGCCAGCAGTCTGCTAAAATCCGGGGAGCTGTTTTTT.

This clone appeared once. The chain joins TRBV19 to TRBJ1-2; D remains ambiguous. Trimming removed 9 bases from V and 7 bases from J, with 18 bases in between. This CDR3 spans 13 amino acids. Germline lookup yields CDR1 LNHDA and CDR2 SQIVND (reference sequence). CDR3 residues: CASWERARSGYTF. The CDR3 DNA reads TGTGCCAGCTGGGAGAGGGCGAGGTCTGGCTACACCTTC.

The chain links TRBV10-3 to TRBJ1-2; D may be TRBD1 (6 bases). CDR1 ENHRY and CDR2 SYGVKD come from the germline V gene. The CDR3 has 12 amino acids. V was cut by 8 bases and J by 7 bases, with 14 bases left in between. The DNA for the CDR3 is TGTGCCATCTCCCGGGACACCGGTGGCTACACCTTC. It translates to CAISRDTGGYTF.

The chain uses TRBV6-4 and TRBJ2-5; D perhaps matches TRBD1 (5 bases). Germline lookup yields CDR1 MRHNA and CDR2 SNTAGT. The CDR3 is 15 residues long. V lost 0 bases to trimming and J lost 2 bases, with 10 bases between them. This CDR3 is CASSDSETAQETQYF. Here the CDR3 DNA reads TGTGCCAGCAGTGACTCTGAGACAGCACAAGAGACCCAGTACTTC.

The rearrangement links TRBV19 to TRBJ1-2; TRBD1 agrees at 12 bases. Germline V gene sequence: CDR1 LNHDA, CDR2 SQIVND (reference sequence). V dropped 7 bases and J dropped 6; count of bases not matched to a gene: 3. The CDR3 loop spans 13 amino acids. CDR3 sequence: CASMGQGANGYTF. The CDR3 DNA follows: TGTGCCAGTATGGGACAGGGGGCGAATGGCTACACCTTC.

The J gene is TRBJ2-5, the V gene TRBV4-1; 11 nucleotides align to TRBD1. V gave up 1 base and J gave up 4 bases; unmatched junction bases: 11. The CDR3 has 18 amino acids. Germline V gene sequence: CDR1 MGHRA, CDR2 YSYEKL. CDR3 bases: TGCGCCAGCAGCCAAGTCGGGGTGGACAGGGGGCCACGAGAGACCCAGTACTTC. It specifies CASSQVGVDRGPRETQYF.

Here the CDR3 reads CASSGGTGYEQYF. The CDR3, as DNA: TGTGCCAGCAGTGGGGGGACAGGATACGAGCAGTACTTC. The rearrangement links TRBV2 to TRBJ2-7, with 8 bases matching TRBD1. The J segment lost 4 bases and the V segment lost 4 bases, leaving 3 bases of the junction unmatched. The CDR3 has 13 amino acids. Germline loops: CDR1 SNHLY, CDR2 FYNNEI.

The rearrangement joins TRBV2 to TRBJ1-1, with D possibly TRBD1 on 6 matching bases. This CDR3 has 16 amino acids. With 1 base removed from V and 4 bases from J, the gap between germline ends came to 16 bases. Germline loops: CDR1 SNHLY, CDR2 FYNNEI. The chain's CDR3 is CASSEETGYIGTEAFF. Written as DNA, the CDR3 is TGTGCCAGCAGTGAAGAAACAGGGTATATAGGCACTGAAGCTTTCTTT.

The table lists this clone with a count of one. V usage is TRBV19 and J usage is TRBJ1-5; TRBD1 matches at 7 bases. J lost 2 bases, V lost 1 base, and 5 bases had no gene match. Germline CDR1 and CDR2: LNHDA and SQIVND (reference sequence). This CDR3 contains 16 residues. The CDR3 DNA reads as TGTGCCAGTAGTATAGCGACAGGGTGGGGCAATCAGCCCCAGCATTTT. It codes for CASSIATGWGNQPQHF.

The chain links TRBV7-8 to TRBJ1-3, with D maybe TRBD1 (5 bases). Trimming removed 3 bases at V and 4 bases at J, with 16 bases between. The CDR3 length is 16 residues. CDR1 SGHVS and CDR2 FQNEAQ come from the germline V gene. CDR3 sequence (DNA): TGTGCCAGCAGCTTGGGACTGCAACTCGGGGGAAACACCATATATTTT. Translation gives CASSLGLQLGGNTIYF. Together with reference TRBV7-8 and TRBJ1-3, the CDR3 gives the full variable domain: GAGVSQSPRYKVAKRGQDVALRCDPISGHVSLFWYQQALGQGPEFLTYFQNEAQLDKSGLPSDRFFAERPEGSVSTLKIQRTQQEDSAVYLCASSLGLQLGGNTIYFGEGSWLTVV.

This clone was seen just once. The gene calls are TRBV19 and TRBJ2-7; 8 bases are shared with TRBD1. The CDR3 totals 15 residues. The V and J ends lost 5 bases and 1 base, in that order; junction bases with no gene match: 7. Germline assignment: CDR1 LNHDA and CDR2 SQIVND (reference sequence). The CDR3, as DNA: TGTGCCAGTAGTGCGACAGGGGAACCTTCCTACGAGCAGTACTTC. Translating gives CASSATGEPSYEQYF.